Relative to its sample, the clone carrying this TCR beta chain is medium-sized (0.01 to 0.1%). Time point here: sample taken at primary tumor resection. Whole RNA, isolated from tumor, nontumor lung or frozen PBMC, was sequenced without prior sorting. The donor population consisted of just over 70 patients with untreated, early-stage non-small cell lung cancer. The data were obtained in a study of spatial heterogeneity in lung cancer. Study details: Detection of beta-chain sequences consistently exceeded that of alpha-chain sequences. Unique TCR and UMI combinations averaged more than ten appearances each in raw reads.

This CDR3 has 15 amino acids. Germline V gene lookup returns CDR1 MDHEN and CDR2 SYDVKM. The germline V and J ends were trimmed by 5 bases and 3 bases, with 17 bases remaining between them. Individual TCR cDNA molecules each bore their own unique molecular identifier. TCRdb analysed the 5' RACE reads with MiXCR anew, one entry per CDR3 protein. The data show more than 3,500 distinct CDR3 sequences, about a quarter seen once. The specimen comprised normal lung tissue next to the tumor, sampled at surgery. The V and J genes are TRBV28 and TRBJ2-7; perhaps D is TRBD1 or TRBD2 (5 bases each). The TCR was taken from a male donor with early-stage non-small cell lung cancer. As DNA, the CDR3 is TGTGCCAGCAGTGAAGACGGGACCCACCACTACGAGCAGTACTTC. It translates to CASSEDGTHHYEQYF. Supplemented by reference TRBV28 and TRBJ2-7, the full variable domain reads DVKVTQSSRYLVKRTGEKVFLECVQDMDHENMFWYRQDPGLGLRLIYFSYDVKMKEKGDIPEGYSVSREKKERFSLILESASTNQTSMYLCASSEDGTHHYEQYFGPGTRLTVT.